The 11 T cell receptor beta chains below were found in one sample sequenced in a study of shared T cell receptors in the human thymus. Sequencing was performed with immunoSEQ multiplex PCR; in TCRdb, only in-frame clones are kept and a portion is missing. The sample lists about 660,000 clones, roughly 88% occurring once. Another study also made use of these data, one on human thymus T cells.

Sequencing input: thymocytes. Every receptor here comes from a boy in the first two years of life with a congenital heart defect.

This chain joins TRBV27 and TRBJ1-5, with 7 bases aligning to TRBD1. Germline V gene lookup returns CDR1 MNHEY and CDR2 SMNVEV (reference sequence). The J segment lost 7 bases and the V segment lost 5 bases, leaving 5 bases of the junction unmatched. CDR3 size: 13 residues. The CDR3 region has the DNA TGTGCCAGCAGTGCGGACAGGACGCAGCCCCAGCATTTT. This sequence encodes CASSADRTQPQHF.

This chain connects TRBV11-2 to TRBJ2-7, with 9 bases identical to TRBD1. CDR1 is SGHAT, CDR2 FQNNGV, per germline. This CDR3 comprises 16 residues. V lost 3 bases and J lost 6; bases outside the gene matches: 12. The CDR3 loop reads CASSFEGTGLNGEQYF. The CDR3 DNA reads TGTGCCAGCAGCTTTGAGGGGACAGGGTTAAACGGCGAGCAGTACTTC.

J is TRBJ1-1 and V is TRBV4-1; 9 nucleotides agree with TRBD1. This CDR3 comprises 19 residues. The germline CDR1 and CDR2 sequences are MGHRA and YSYEKL. Trimming cost V 4 bases and J 0 bases; bases outside gene matches: 15. The CDR3 region is CASSPRFGQGLGMNTEAFF. The CDR3 nucleotides read TGCGCCAGCAGCCCCAGGTTCGGACAGGGGTTGGGGATGAACACTGAAGCTTTCTTT.

This clone was detected only a few times. The chain uses TRBV7-3 and TRBJ2-1; 9 positions agree with TRBD1. The V gene's germline CDR1 is SGHTA and CDR2 FQGTGA. J was trimmed by 1 base and V by 8 bases; bases with no gene match: 6. The CDR3 is 15 amino acids. CDR3 sequence reads: CASLFGTGSYNEQFF. In DNA form, the CDR3 reads TGTGCCAGCCTCTTCGGGACAGGGTCCTACAATGAGCAGTTCTTC. Full variable domain (remainder filled in from reference TRBV7-3 and TRBJ2-1): GAGVSQTPSNKVTEKGKYVELRCDPISGHTALYWYRQSLGQGPEFLIYFQGTGAADDSGLPNDRFFAVRPEGSVSTLKIQRTERGDSAVYLCASLFGTGSYNEQFFGPGTRLTVL.

The V call is TRBV9, the J call TRBJ1-3, with D maybe TRBD1 (5 bases). The CDR3 is 15 residues long. Deletions cut 0 bases from V and 5 bases from J, with 12 bases between. The germline gives CDR1 SGDLS, CDR2 YYNGEE. The CDR3 loop is CASSVGGDSRNTIYF. In DNA form, the CDR3 reads TGTGCCAGCAGCGTAGGAGGGGACTCGAGAAACACCATATATTTT.

The chain recombines TRBV2 with TRBJ2-1; TRBD2 matches 11 bases. Unmatched junction bases numbered 1, after V lost 1 base and J lost 2 bases. From germline, CDR1 is SNHLY and CDR2 FYNNEI. This CDR3 has 16 residues. CDR3 residues: CASSEETSGAYNEQFF. The CDR3 bases are TGTGCCAGCAGTGAAGAGACTAGCGGGGCCTACAATGAGCAGTTCTTC.

In nucleotides, the CDR3 is TGCAGCGTTGAAGATACGGACAGGGGTGGCTCCTACAATGAGCAGTTCTTC. This translates into CSVEDTDRGGSYNEQFF. The V gene is TRBV29-1, the J gene TRBJ2-1; TRBD1 matches at 9 bases. The CDR3 runs 17 residues. V shed 0 bases, J shed 0 bases, and the junction held 6 bases outside the gene matches. Germline lookup yields CDR1 SQVTM and CDR2 ANQGSEA.

The chain uses TRBV30 and TRBJ2-7; TRBD2 matches 10 bases. Per germline, CDR1 GTSNPN and CDR2 SVGIG (reference sequence). The CDR3 totals 14 residues. The V segment lost 4 bases and the J segment 2 bases; nucleotides outside the gene matches: 5. CDR3: CAWTSGSPTYEQYF. The CDR3 region has the DNA TGTGCCTGGACTAGCGGGAGCCCCACCTACGAGCAGTACTTC.

This chain joins TRBV7-2 and TRBJ2-1, with 10 bases that match TRBD1. The CDR3 loop spans 14 amino acids. Germline CDR1 and CDR2: SGHTA and FQGNSA. V shed 6 bases and J 8 bases; nucleotides not matched to a gene: 7. The CDR3, as DNA: TGTGCCAGCAGGCCCAGGGACAGGGGCGATGAGCAGTTCTTC. It codes for CASRPRDRGDEQFF. Full variable domain (remainder filled in from reference TRBV7-2 and TRBJ2-1): GAGVSQSPSNKVTEKGKDVELRCDPISGHTALYWYRQSLGQGLEFLIYFQGNSAPDKSGLPSDRFSAERTGGSVSTLTIQRTQQEDSAVYLCASRPRDRGDEQFFGPGTRLTVL.

CDR3 residues: CASIKISTGNSNQPQHF. CDR3 nucleotides: TGCGCCAGCATCAAGATATCCACAGGGAATAGCAATCAGCCCCAGCATTTT. V and J are TRBV10-1 and TRBJ1-5; perhaps TRBD1 as D (6 bases). The CDR3 is 17 amino acids. V lost 7 bases and J lost 0, with 19 bases in between. Germline CDR1 and CDR2: WNHNN and SYGVQD (reference sequence).

This CDR3 is CASRKGAETQYF. The CDR3 bases are TGTGCCAGCAGAAAGGGGGCTGAGACCCAGTACTTC. J is TRBJ2-5 and V is TRBV6-1; TRBD1 matches 7 bases. Germline V gene data show CDR1 as MNHNS and CDR2 as SASEGT. V shed 6 bases, J shed 5 bases, and the junction held 3 bases outside the gene matches. The CDR3 totals 12 residues.